The rows below give T cell receptor beta chains drawn from one sample of a study of T cell responses to AZD1222 COVID-19 vaccine. Profiling relied on immunoSEQ multiplex PCR, and the TCRdb table lists in-frame clones only, not all of them. The sample consists of fewer than 180,000 clones, more than 80% of them appearing once. Specimen: peripheral blood, collected 28 days after the second AZD1222 dose. These receptors came from an adult who received the AZD1222 COVID-19 vaccine. Each CDR3 is given without its conserved first and last residue.

v_call	j_call	cdr3_length	cdr3_aa
TRBV6-5	TRBJ1-1	13	ASSYRRDSNTEAF
TRBV10-2	TRBJ1-1	14	ASSESSPSLKTEAF
TRBV29-1	TRBJ2-2	11	SVESGASGELF
TRBV11-2	TRBJ1-1	11	ASSLAPGTKSF
TRBV10-2	TRBJ1-3	11	ASSEDGGTTIY
TRBV6-5	TRBJ1-1	8	ASRSGEAF
TRBV6-1	TRBJ2-7	11	ASIGGRTYEQY
TRBV6-6	TRBJ1-1	11	ASSYGGLFEAF
TRBV12-3/TRBV12-4	TRBJ2-7	11	ASSLLLRYEQY
TRBV28	TRBJ1-6	15	ASTFGDRQASNSPLH